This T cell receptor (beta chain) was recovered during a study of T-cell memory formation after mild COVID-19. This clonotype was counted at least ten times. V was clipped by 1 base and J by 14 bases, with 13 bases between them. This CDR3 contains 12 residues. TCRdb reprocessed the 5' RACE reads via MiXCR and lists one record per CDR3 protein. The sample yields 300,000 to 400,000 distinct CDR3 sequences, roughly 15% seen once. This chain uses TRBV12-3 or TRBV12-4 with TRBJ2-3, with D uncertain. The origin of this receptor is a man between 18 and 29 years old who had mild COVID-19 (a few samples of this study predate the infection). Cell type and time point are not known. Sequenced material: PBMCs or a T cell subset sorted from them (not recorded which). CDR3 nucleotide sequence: TGTGCCAGCAGTTTAGACTGGGGAAATCCGTATTTT. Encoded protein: CASSLDWGNPYF.